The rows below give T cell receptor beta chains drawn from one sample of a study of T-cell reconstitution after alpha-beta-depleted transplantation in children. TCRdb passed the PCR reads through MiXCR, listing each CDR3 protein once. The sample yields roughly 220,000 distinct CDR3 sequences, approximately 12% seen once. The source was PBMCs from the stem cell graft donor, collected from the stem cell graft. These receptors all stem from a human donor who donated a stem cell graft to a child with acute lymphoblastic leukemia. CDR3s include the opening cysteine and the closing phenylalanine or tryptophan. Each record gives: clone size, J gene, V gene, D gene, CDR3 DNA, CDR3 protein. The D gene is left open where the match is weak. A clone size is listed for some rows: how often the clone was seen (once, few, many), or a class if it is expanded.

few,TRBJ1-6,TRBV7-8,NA,TGTGCCAGCAGCTTAGTTGGGTCCACATGGGCGGGTAATTCACCCCTCCACTTT,CASSLVGSTWAGNSPLHF
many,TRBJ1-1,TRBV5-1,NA,TGCGCCAGCAGGGCGGGAGGGAACACTGAAGCTTTCTTT,CASRAGGNTEAFF
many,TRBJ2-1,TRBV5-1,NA,TGCGCCAGCAGCTTCGGGACGCCCGGGTGGAATGAGCAGTTCTTC,CASSFGTPGWNEQFF
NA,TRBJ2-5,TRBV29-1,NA,TGCAGCGTTGTTGGTAATAGTGAGACCCAGTACTTC,CSVVGNSETQYF
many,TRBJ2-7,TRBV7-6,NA,TGTGCCAGCAGCCCGCTGACTAGCTCCTACGAGCAGTACTTC,CASSPLTSSYEQYF
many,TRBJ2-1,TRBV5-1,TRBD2,TGCGCCAGCAGCACGACTAGCGGGGCTTCAAATGAGCAGTTCTTC,CASSTTSGASNEQFF
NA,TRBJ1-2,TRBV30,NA,TGTGCCTGGAGTGGACAGACCGCTAGCACCTTC,CAWSGQTASTF
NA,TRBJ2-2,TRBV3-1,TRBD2,TGTGCCAGCTGCCTGAGGCGAGCGGGAGAGGCGGCCGGGGAGCTGTTTTTT,CASCLRRAGEAAGELFF
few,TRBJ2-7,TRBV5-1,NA,TGCGCCAGCAGCTTGGAGAACGGGTACGAGCAGTACTTC,CASSLENGYEQYF
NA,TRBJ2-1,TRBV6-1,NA,TGTGCCAGCAGCCATCGGCAGGGGTCAGCCTACAATGAGCAGTTCTTC,CASSHRQGSAYNEQFF
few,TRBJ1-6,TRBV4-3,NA,TGCGCCAGCAGTATAGCAGCAAATTCACCCCTCCACTTT,CASSIAANSPLHF
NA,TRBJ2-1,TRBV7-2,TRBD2,TGTGCCAGCAGCCCGAGGCGGGGGACTAACAATGAGCAGTTCTTC,CASSPRRGTNNEQFF
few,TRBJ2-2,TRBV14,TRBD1,TGTGCCAGCAGCCTCGGGACAGGGGGCCCTCGGTATACCGGGGAGCTGTTTTTT,CASSLGTGGPRYTGELFF
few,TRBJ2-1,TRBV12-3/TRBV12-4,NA,TGTGCCAGCAGTTTCGCCTCCAGGGGGGCCTCCTACAATGAGCAGTTCTTC,CASSFASRGASYNEQFF
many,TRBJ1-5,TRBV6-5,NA,TGTGCCAGCAGTTACTCGAGAGGGGGGGGGCAGCCCCAGCATTTT,CASSYSRGGGQPQHF
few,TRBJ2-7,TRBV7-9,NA,TGTGCCAGCAGCTTAGGCCCATATACCTACGAGCAGTACTTC,CASSLGPYTYEQYF
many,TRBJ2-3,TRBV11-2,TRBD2,TGTGCCAGCAGCTTTGGGTTTGTAGCGGGAGGCACCACAGATACGCAGTATTTT,CASSFGFVAGGTTDTQYF
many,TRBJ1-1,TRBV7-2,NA,TGTGCCAGCAGCCCGTCGCGGGGGAGGGACACTGAAGCTTTCTTT,CASSPSRGRDTEAFF